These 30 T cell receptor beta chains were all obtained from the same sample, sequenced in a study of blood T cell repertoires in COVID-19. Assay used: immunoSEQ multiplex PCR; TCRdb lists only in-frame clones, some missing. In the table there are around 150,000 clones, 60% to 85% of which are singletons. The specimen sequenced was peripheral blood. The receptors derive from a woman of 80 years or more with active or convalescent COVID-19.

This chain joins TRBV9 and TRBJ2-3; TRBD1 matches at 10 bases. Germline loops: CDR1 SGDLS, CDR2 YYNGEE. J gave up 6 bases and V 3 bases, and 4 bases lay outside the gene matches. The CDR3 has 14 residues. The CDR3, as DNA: TGTGCCAGCAGCGCCGGGACAGGGGACGATACGCAGTATTTT. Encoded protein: CASSAGTGDDTQYF.

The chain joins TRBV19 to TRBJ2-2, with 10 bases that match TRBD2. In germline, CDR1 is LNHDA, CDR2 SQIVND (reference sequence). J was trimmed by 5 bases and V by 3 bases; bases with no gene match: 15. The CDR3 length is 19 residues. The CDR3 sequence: CASSIILSGTSDKTGELFF. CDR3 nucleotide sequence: TGTGCCAGTAGTATTATCCTTTCCGGGACTAGCGATAAGACCGGGGAGCTGTTTTTT.

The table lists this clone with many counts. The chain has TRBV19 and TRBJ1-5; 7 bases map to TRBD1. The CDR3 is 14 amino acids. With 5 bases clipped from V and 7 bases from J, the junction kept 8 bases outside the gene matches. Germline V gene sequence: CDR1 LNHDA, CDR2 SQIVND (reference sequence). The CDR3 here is CASSGQGGGQPQHF. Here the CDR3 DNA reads TGTGCCAGTAGTGGCCAGGGGGGAGGACAGCCCCAGCATTTT.

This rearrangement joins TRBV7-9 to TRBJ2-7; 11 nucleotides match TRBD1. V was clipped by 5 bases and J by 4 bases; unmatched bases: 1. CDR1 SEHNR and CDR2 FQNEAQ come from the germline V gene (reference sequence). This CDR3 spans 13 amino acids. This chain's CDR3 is CASSRDRGYEQYF. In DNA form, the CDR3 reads TGTGCCAGCAGCCGGGACAGGGGGTACGAGCAGTACTTC.

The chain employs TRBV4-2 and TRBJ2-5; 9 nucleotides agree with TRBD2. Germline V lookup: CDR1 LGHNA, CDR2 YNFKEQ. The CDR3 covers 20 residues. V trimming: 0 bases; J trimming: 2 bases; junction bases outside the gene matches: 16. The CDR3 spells CASSQDVSGGPRTNQETQYF. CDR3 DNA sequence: TGTGCCAGCAGCCAAGATGTTAGCGGGGGCCCACGTACGAATCAAGAGACCCAGTACTTC.

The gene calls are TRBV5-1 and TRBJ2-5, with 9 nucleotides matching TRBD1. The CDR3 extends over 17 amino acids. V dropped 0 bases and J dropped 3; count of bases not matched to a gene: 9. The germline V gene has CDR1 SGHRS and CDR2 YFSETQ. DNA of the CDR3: TGCGCCAGCAGCTTGGGACTTACGACAGGGGGAAAAGAGACCCAGTACTTC. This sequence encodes CASSLGLTTGGKETQYF.

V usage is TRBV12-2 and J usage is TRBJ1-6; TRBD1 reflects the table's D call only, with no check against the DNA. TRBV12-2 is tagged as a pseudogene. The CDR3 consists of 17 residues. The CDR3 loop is CASRLADRVKGNSPLHF. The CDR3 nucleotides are TGTGCAAGTCGCTTAGCGGACAGGGTTAAAGGTAATTCACCCCTCCACTTT.

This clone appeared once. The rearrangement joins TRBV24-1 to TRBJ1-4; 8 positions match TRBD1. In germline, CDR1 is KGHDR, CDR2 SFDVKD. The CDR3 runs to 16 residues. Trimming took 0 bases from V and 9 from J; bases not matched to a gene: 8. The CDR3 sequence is CATSDLRQGTNQKLFF. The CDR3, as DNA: TGTGCCACCAGTGATTTGCGACAGGGGACAAATCAAAAACTGTTTTTT.

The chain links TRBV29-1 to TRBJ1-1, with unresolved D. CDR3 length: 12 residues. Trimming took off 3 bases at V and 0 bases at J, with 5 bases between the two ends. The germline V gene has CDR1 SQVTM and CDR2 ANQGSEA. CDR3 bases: TGCAGCGTTGACAGTGTGAACACTGAAGCTTTCTTT. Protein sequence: CSVDSVNTEAFF.

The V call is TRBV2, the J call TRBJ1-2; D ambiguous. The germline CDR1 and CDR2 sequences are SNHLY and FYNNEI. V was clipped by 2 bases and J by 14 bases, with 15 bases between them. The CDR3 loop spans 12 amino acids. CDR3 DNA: TGTGCCAGCAGTGAATATTCTGGTTTCGGGACCTTC. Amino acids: CASSEYSGFGTF.

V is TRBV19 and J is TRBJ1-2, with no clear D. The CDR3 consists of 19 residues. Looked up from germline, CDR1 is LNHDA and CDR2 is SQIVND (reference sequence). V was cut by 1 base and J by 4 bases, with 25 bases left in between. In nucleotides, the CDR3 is TGTGCCAGTAGTATAGGTCCGGCTAGCCGTGGGATGCTGGGCTATGGCTACACCTTC. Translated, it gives CASSIGPASRGMLGYGYTF. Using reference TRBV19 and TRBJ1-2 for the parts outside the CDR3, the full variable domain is DGGITQSPKYLFRKEGQNVTLSCEQNLNHDAMYWYRQDPGQGLRLIYYSQIVNDFQKGDIAEGYSVSREKKESFPLTVTSAQKNPTAFYLCASSIGPASRGMLGYGYTFGSGTRLTVV.

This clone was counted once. The CDR3 DNA follows: TGTGCCAGCTCACAATTCGCCCGGGGATCATTCTACGAGCAGTACTTC. It codes for CASSQFARGSFYEQYF. The chain employs TRBV18 and TRBJ2-7; weak D call: TRBD2 (5 bases). Germline V lookup: CDR1 KGHSH, CDR2 LQKENI. The V end lost 4 bases, the J end lost 3 bases, and 19 bases lay between the germline ends. The CDR3 is made up of 16 amino acids.

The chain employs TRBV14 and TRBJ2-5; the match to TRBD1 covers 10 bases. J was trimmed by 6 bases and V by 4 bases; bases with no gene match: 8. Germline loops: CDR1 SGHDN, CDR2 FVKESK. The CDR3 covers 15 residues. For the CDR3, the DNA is TGTGCCAGCAGCCGCGTGACAGGGGGCCTAAAGACCCAGTACTTC. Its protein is CASSRVTGGLKTQYF.

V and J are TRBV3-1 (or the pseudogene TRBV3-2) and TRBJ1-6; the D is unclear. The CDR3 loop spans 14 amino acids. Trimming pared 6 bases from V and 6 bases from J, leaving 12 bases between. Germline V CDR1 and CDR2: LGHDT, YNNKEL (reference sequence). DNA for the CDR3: TGTGCCAGCAGATCCGCAGGCCTTAATTCACCCCTCCACTTT. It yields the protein CASRSAGLNSPLHF.

Here the CDR3 DNA reads TGCGCCAGCAGCCGCGGACAGGCGGGCTGGGGCTACACCTTC. Translation gives CASSRGQAGWGYTF. V is TRBV5-1 and J is TRBJ1-2; 7 bases agree with TRBD1. CDR1 SGHRS and CDR2 YFSETQ come from the germline V gene. There are 14 residues in the CDR3. Germline trimming cut 4 bases from V and 8 bases from J; bases unmatched to any gene: 11.

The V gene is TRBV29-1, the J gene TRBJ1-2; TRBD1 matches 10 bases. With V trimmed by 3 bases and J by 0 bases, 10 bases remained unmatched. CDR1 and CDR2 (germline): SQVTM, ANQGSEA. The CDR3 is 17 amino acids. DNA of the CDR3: TGCAGCGTTGAGGGCCGGGACAGGGGTGGCTCTAACTATGGCTACACCTTC. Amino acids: CSVEGRDRGGSNYGYTF.

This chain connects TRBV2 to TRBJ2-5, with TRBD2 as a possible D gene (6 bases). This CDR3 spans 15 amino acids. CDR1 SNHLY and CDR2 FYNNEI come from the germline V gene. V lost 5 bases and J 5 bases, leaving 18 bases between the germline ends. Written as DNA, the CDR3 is TGTGCCAGCAGTCGAGAGGGGAGCGGGTGGGAGACCCAGTACTTC. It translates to CASSREGSGWETQYF.

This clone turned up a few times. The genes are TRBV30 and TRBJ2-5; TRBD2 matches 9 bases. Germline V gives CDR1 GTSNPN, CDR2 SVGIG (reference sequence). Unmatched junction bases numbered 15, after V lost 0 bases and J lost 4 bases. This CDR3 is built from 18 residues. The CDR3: CAWSVLIRLAGRVETQYF. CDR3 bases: TGTGCCTGGAGTGTACTTATTAGGCTAGCGGGGCGGGTAGAGACCCAGTACTTC.

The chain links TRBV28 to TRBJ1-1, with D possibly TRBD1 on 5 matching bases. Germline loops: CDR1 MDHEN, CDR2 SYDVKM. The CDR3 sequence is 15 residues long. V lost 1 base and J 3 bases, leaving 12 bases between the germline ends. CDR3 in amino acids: CASSLLTGFHTEAFF. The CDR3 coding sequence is TGTGCCAGCAGTTTATTAACAGGCTTCCACACTGAAGCTTTCTTT.

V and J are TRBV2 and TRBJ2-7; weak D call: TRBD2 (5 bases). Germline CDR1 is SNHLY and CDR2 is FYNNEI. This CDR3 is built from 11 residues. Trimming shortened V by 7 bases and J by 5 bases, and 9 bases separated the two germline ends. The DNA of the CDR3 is TGTGCCAGCACGGGGTGGGACGAGCAGTACTTC. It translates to CASTGWDEQYF.

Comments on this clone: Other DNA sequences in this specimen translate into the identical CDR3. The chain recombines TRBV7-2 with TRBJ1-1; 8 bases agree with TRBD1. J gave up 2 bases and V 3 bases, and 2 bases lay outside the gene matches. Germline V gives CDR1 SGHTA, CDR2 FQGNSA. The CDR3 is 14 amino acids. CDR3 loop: CASSFGQGNTEAFF. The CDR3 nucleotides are TGTGCCAGCAGCTTTGGACAGGGAAACACTGAAGCTTTCTTT.

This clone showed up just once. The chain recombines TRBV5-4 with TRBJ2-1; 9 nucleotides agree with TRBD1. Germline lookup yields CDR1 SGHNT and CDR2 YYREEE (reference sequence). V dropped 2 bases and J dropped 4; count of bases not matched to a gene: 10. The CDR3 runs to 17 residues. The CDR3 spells CASSLPVGQGNYNEQFF. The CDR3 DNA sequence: TGTGCCAGCAGCTTACCTGTGGGACAGGGAAATTACAATGAGCAGTTCTTC.

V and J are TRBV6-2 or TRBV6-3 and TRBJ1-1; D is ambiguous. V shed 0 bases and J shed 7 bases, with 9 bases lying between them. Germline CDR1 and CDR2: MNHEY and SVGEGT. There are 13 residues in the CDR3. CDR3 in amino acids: CASSYSESIEAFF. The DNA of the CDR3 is TGTGCCAGCAGTTACTCGGAGTCGATTGAAGCTTTCTTT.

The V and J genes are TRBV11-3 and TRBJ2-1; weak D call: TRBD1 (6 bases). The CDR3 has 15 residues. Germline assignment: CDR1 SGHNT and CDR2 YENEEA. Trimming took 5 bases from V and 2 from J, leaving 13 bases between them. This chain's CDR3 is CASSRTGSPYNEQFF. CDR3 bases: TGTGCCAGCAGCCGTACAGGGTCCCCCTACAATGAGCAGTTCTTC. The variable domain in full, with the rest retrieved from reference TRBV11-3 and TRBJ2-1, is EAGVVQSPRYKIIEKKQPVAFWCNPISGHNTLYWYLQNLGQGPELLIRYENEEAVDDSQLPKDRFSAERLKGVDSTLKIQPAELGDSAVYLCASSRTGSPYNEQFFGPGTRLTVL.

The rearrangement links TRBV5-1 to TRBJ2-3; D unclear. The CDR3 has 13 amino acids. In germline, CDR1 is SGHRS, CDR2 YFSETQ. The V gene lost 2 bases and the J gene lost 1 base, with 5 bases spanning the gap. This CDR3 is CASSFFGTDTQYF. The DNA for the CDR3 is TGCGCCAGCAGCTTTTTCGGCACAGATACGCAGTATTTT.

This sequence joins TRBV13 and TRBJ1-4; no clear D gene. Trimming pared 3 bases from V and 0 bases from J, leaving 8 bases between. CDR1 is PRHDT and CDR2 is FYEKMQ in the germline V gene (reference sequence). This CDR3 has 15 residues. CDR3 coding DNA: TGTGCCAGCAGCTTCGGCCAGGCAACTAATGAAAAACTGTTTTTT. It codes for CASSFGQATNEKLFF.

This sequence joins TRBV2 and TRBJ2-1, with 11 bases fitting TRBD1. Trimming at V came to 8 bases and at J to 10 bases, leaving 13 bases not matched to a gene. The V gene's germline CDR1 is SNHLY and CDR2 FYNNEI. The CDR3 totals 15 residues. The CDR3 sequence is CASLNPGTGGREQFF. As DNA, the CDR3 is TGTGCCAGCCTCAACCCCGGGACAGGGGGAAGGGAGCAGTTCTTC.

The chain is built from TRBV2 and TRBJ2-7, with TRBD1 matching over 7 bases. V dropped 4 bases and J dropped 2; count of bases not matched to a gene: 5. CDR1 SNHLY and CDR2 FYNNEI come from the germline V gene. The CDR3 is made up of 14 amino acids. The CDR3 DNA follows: TGTGCCAGCAGTGCAAACAGGGGCCCCTACGAGCAGTACTTC. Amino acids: CASSANRGPYEQYF.

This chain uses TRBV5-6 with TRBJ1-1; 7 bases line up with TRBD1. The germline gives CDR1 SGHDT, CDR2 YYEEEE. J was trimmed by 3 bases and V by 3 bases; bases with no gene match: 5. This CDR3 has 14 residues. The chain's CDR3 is CASSSTGLDTEAFF. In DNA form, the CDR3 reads TGTGCCAGCAGCTCGACAGGGTTGGACACTGAAGCTTTCTTT.

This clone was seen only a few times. The CDR3 spells CATNAGNNEKLFF. The DNA of the CDR3 is TGTGCAACCAACGCGGGGAATAATGAAAAACTGTTTTTT. The chain uses TRBV28 and TRBJ1-4; no clear D gene. The length of the CDR3 is 13 residues. Germline values: CDR1 MDHEN, CDR2 SYDVKM.